The 30 T cell receptor beta chains in this list originate from one sample, sequenced in a study of cytomegalovirus exposure and HLA in healthy donors. Vbeta (60) and Jbeta (13) primers were used in the PCR. Profiled with immunoSEQ multiplex PCR; TCRdb holds only in-frame clones, not every one. The sample carries tens of thousands of clones, approximately 69% recorded once. Sequenced input: PBMCs. These receptors were obtained from a woman aged 50 to 65 in good health and CMV-seropositive.

This clone showed up just once. The chain combines TRBV7-2 with TRBJ2-7; no reliable D call. Germline CDR1 and CDR2: SGHTA and FQGNSA. Trimming took off 4 bases at V and 12 bases at J, with 19 bases between the two ends. The CDR3 loop spans 13 amino acids. CDR3 in DNA: TGTGCCAGCAGCTGGATGGCAGGCGAGTTTGTGTACTTC. This sequence encodes CASSWMAGEFVYF.

This sequence joins TRBV5-1 and TRBJ2-7; no definite D call. CDR1 is SGHRS and CDR2 is YFSETQ in the germline V gene. V was shortened by 0 bases and J by 2 bases, with 9 bases between the two germline ends. CDR3 length: 14 amino acids. CDR3 residues: CASSLAVTPYEQYF. The CDR3 DNA is TGCGCCAGCAGCTTGGCGGTTACGCCCTACGAGCAGTACTTC.

The CDR3 DNA reads as TGTGCCAGCAGCTCCGGGATCTATGGCTACACCTTC. Translated: CASSSGIYGYTF. The chain combines TRBV7-8 with TRBJ1-2; no firm D call. The ends were cut back, 4 bases at V and 4 bases at J, with 7 bases in the middle. The CDR3 contains 12 residues. CDR1 SGHVS and CDR2 FQNEAQ come from the germline V gene.

This clone has more than one count but fewer than ten. The chain carries TRBV28 and TRBJ1-1; 8 bases map to TRBD1. The V gene's germline CDR1 is MDHEN and CDR2 SYDVKM. V trimming: 6 bases; J trimming: 6 bases; junction bases outside the gene matches: 9. This CDR3 region has 14 residues. The CDR3 bases are TGTGCCAGCAGCTCGCAGGGGGCGAGGGCTGAAGCTTTCTTT. Protein sequence: CASSSQGARAEAFF.

A few counts support this clone. The V call is TRBV2, the J call TRBJ2-7; TRBD2 matches at 8 bases. Germline V lookup: CDR1 SNHLY, CDR2 FYNNEI. With V trimmed by 7 bases and J by 2 bases, 13 bases remained unmatched. There are 16 residues in the CDR3. CDR3 sequence: CASTRGGVQGAYEQYF. DNA of the CDR3: TGTGCCAGCACCCGGGGGGGGGTACAGGGAGCCTACGAGCAGTACTTC.

In its sample, this clone was seen many times. At the DNA level, this CDR3 is encoded by other sequences in the same sample as well. The chain couples TRBV7-3 to TRBJ1-1, with a weak D call TRBD1 (5 bases). CDR1 and CDR2 (germline): SGHTA, FQGTGA. The CDR3 is 14 amino acids. V lost 0 bases and J 4 bases, leaving 9 bases between the germline ends. The CDR3 sequence: CASSLTQGSTEAFF. For the CDR3, the DNA is TGTGCCAGCAGCTTAACCCAGGGAAGCACTGAAGCTTTCTTT.

The chain couples TRBV14 to TRBJ2-5; 9 nucleotides align to TRBD2. With V trimmed by 3 bases and J by 3 bases, 11 bases remained unmatched. The CDR3 runs 17 residues. Per germline, CDR1 SGHDN and CDR2 FVKESK. CDR3 residues: CASSHLKTSGREETQYF. CDR3 nucleotides: TGTGCCAGCAGCCACCTTAAGACTAGCGGAAGAGAAGAGACCCAGTACTTC.

CDR3 sequence reads: CASSFSDRGSYEQYF. The CDR3 nucleotides read TGTGCCAGCAGCTTCTCCGACAGGGGATCCTACGAGCAGTACTTC. This chain joins TRBV7-8 and TRBJ2-7; 8 nucleotides match TRBD1. V was clipped by 3 bases and J by 1 base; unmatched bases: 5. Germline-derived CDR1 and CDR2 are SGHVS and FQNEAQ. This CDR3 is built from 15 residues.

This chain connects TRBV19 to TRBJ1-4; no definite D call. The CDR3 has 13 residues. Per the germline V gene, CDR1 is LNHDA and CDR2 is SQIVND (reference sequence). V was clipped by 6 bases and J by 4 bases, with 9 bases between them. In DNA, the CDR3 is TGTGCCAGTAGAGAACAGCTTAATGAAAAACTGTTTTTT. This translates into CASREQLNEKLFF.

The chain is built from TRBV30 and TRBJ2-3; 9 nucleotides agree with TRBD2. Trimming removed 3 bases from V and 1 base from J; junction bases left unmatched: 5. Germline V gives CDR1 GTSNPN, CDR2 SVGIG (reference sequence). The CDR3 has 15 residues. CDR3 bases: TGTGCCTGGAGATCGGCGGGGGGGCGCACAGATACGCAGTATTTT. Translated, it gives CAWRSAGGRTDTQYF.

The chain couples TRBV6-1 to TRBJ1-5; possible D gene TRBD1, 5 bases. Trimming pared 7 bases from V and 3 bases from J, leaving 16 bases between. The CDR3 is 15 residues long. Germline V gives CDR1 MNHNS, CDR2 SASEGT. The CDR3 sequence: CASTEVGHYNQPQHF. CDR3 DNA sequence: TGTGCCAGCACCGAAGTAGGACATTACAATCAGCCCCAGCATTTT.

This chain links TRBV27 with TRBJ1-4, with 9 bases fitting TRBD1. Germline loops: CDR1 MNHEY, CDR2 SMNVEV (reference sequence). The CDR3 has 15 amino acids. V lost 5 bases, J lost 10 bases, and 11 bases stayed unmatched. The CDR3 spells CASSPSGTGKGKLFF. For the CDR3, the DNA is TGTGCCAGCAGTCCCTCCGGGACAGGGAAGGGAAAACTGTTTTTT.

The rearrangement joins TRBV7-2 to TRBJ1-1; no clear D gene. Looked up from germline, CDR1 is SGHTA and CDR2 is FQGNSA. The CDR3 has 12 amino acids. V lost 7 bases, J lost 4 bases, and 10 bases lay in between. CDR3 coding DNA: TGTGCCAGCACCTTTATCGGCACTGAAGCTTTCTTT. This sequence encodes CASTFIGTEAFF.

The chain joins TRBV7-2 to TRBJ2-3; the D gene is possibly TRBD2 (5 bases). V was trimmed by 1 base and J by 4 bases, leaving 21 bases between them. Germline V gene lookup returns CDR1 SGHTA and CDR2 FQGNSA. The CDR3 is 18 amino acids. CDR3: CASSLEWLAVESADTQYF. The CDR3 DNA follows: TGTGCCAGCAGCTTAGAATGGCTAGCCGTAGAGTCGGCAGATACGCAGTATTTT.

The rearrangement links TRBV6-1 to TRBJ1-4; 7 bases are shared with TRBD1. V was clipped by 6 bases and J by 2 bases; unmatched bases: 6. CDR1 is MNHNS and CDR2 is SASEGT in the germline V gene. The CDR3 covers 15 residues. CDR3 sequence reads: CASSNPGQTNEKLFF. For the CDR3, the DNA is TGTGCCAGCAGCAATCCGGGACAGACTAATGAAAAACTGTTTTTT.

The V call is TRBV6-6, the J call TRBJ1-4, with 8 bases matching TRBD1. The germline CDR1 and CDR2 sequences are MNHNY and SVGAGI (reference sequence). CDR3 size: 14 residues. Trimming took 6 bases from V and 6 from J; bases not matched to a gene: 6. The CDR3 bases are TGTGCCAGCAGCCCAGGGGGCGCGTATGAAAAACTGTTTTTT. It encodes CASSPGGAYEKLFF.

V and J are TRBV5-1 and TRBJ2-3; possible D gene TRBD2, 5 bases. This CDR3 is built from 15 residues. Germline V gives CDR1 SGHRS, CDR2 YFSETQ. V dropped 0 bases and J dropped 1 base, with 9 bases sitting between them. In nucleotides, the CDR3 is TGCGCCAGCAGCTTGGCGGGATCTCGCACAGATACGCAGTATTTT. This gives the protein CASSLAGSRTDTQYF.

V gene TRBV4-1 combines with J gene TRBJ2-7; 9 nucleotides line up with TRBD1. This CDR3 spans 16 amino acids. J was trimmed by 4 bases and V by 3 bases; bases with no gene match: 10. Germline V lookup: CDR1 MGHRA, CDR2 YSYEKL. The CDR3 DNA sequence: TGCGCCAGCAGCCATGACCCCGGGACAGGGATATACGAGCAGTACTTC. Its protein product is CASSHDPGTGIYEQYF.

This clone was counted between two and nine times. This rearrangement joins TRBV27 to TRBJ2-7; weak D call: TRBD1 (6 bases). This CDR3 comprises 14 residues. Per the germline V gene, CDR1 is MNHEY and CDR2 is SMNVEV (reference sequence). Trimming stripped 5 bases from V and 2 bases from J, with 13 bases between. For the CDR3, the DNA is TGTGCCAGCAGTCTGCAGGGGCATACCTACGAGCAGTACTTC. It is translated as CASSLQGHTYEQYF.

The chain has TRBV7-9 and TRBJ1-1; TRBD1 aligns across 9 bases. The V and J ends lost 3 bases and 5 bases, in that order; junction bases with no gene match: 7. CDR3 length: 15 amino acids. The V gene's germline CDR1 is SEHNR and CDR2 FQNEAQ (reference sequence). The CDR3 nucleotides read TGTGCCAGCAGCTTCCAACAGGGGGCTTGGACTGAAGCTTTCTTT. As protein: CASSFQQGAWTEAFF.

The rearrangement joins TRBV7-9 to TRBJ2-7; 9 bases map to TRBD2. This CDR3 contains 12 residues. Germline V lookup: CDR1 SEHNR, CDR2 FQNEAQ (reference sequence). V was pared by 3 bases and J by 7 bases, with 1 base of the junction left unmatched. The CDR3 is CASSFSGGEQYF. Here the CDR3 DNA reads TGTGCCAGCAGCTTTAGCGGGGGAGAGCAGTACTTC.

This rearrangement joins TRBV6-5 to TRBJ1-1; D is ambiguous. The CDR3 covers 14 residues. The germline CDR1 and CDR2 sequences are MNHEY and SVGAGI. V lost 0 bases and J lost 4, with 9 bases in between. CDR3 loop: CASSYSWQITEAFF. The CDR3, as DNA: TGTGCCAGCAGTTACTCGTGGCAGATCACTGAAGCTTTCTTT.

The chain is built from TRBV7-8 and TRBJ2-5; a possible D gene is TRBD1 (6 bases). The V end lost 1 base, the J end lost 5 bases, and 11 bases lay between the germline ends. CDR1 is SGHVS, CDR2 FQNEAQ, per germline. The CDR3 runs to 14 residues. The CDR3 coding sequence is TGTGCCAGCAGCTTAGTCGGTAGGGGGGAGACCCAGTACTTC. It specifies CASSLVGRGETQYF. Together with reference TRBV7-8 and TRBJ2-5, the CDR3 gives the full variable domain: GAGVSQSPRYKVAKRGQDVALRCDPISGHVSLFWYQQALGQGPEFLTYFQNEAQLDKSGLPSDRFFAERPEGSVSTLKIQRTQQEDSAVYLCASSLVGRGETQYFGPGTRLLVL.

The V call is TRBV6-6, the J call TRBJ1-2; TRBD1 is a possible D gene (6 bases). The V end lost 0 bases, the J end lost 8 bases, and 13 bases lay between the germline ends. CDR1 and CDR2 from the germline V gene are MNHNY and SVGAGI (reference sequence). The CDR3 contains 14 residues. CDR3: CASSYSGQNAGYTF. The CDR3 region has the DNA TGTGCCAGCAGTTACTCGGGACAAAACGCGGGCTACACCTTC.

In regard to this clone: One end of the junction does not line up with germline, which may come from a read error. The chain combines TRBV2 with TRBJ1-2; D gene uncertain. This CDR3 is 14 amino acids long. Germline CDR1 is SNHLY and CDR2 is FYNNEI. CDR3 sequence (DNA): TGTGCCAGCAGGGAAGGGCTGAATAACTATGGCTACACCTTC. Encoded protein: CASREGLNNYGYTF.

This chain links TRBV19 with TRBJ2-5; the match to TRBD1 covers 12 bases. Trimming at V came to 5 bases and at J to 5 bases, leaving 6 bases not matched to a gene. Germline V CDR1 and CDR2: LNHDA, SQIVND (reference sequence). This CDR3 contains 15 residues. DNA of the CDR3: TGTGCCAGTAGTTTCGGGACAGGGGGCGTCGAGACCCAGTACTTC. Protein product: CASSFGTGGVETQYF. Drawing the rest from reference TRBV19 and TRBJ2-5, the complete variable domain is DGGITQSPKYLFRKEGQNVTLSCEQNLNHDAMYWYRQDPGQGLRLIYYSQIVNDFQKGDIAEGYSVSREKKESFPLTVTSAQKNPTAFYLCASSFGTGGVETQYFGPGTRLLVL.

V is TRBV5-1 and J is TRBJ2-3, with D unclear. The CDR3 sequence is 12 residues long. Trimming cost V 1 base and J 6 bases, with 6 bases left between them. Per the germline V gene, CDR1 is SGHRS and CDR2 is YFSETQ. The CDR3 DNA sequence: TGCGCCAGCAGCTTGTCCCTGGATACGCAGTATTTT. It translates to CASSLSLDTQYF.

This clone was detected a few times. The J gene is TRBJ2-2, the V gene TRBV28; no reliable D call. V lost 8 bases and J lost 4, with 17 bases in between. The CDR3 has 15 residues. Germline V CDR1 and CDR2: MDHEN, SYDVKM. The CDR3 DNA sequence: TGTGCCAGCGGCGCAGCCGGGTCTATCACCGGGGAGCTGTTTTTT. This gives the protein CASGAAGSITGELFF.

The rearrangement joins TRBV10-3 to TRBJ1-1, with a tentative D call TRBD1 (5 bases). The CDR3 is 13 residues long. CDR1 ENHRY and CDR2 SYGVKD come from the germline V gene. The ends were cut back, 3 bases at V and 11 bases at J, with 16 bases in the middle. CDR3: CAISDQGDLGAFF. The CDR3 nucleotides read TGTGCCATCAGTGACCAGGGCGACTTGGGGGCTTTCTTT.

The chain carries TRBV6-6 and TRBJ1-5, with TRBD1 matching 8 bases. Germline loops: CDR1 MNHNY, CDR2 SVGAGI (reference sequence). Unmatched junction bases numbered 6, after V lost 6 bases and J lost 2 bases. The CDR3 sequence is 15 residues long. The CDR3 region has the DNA TGTGCCAGCAGCCCGGACAGGGACGGCAATCAGCCCCAGCATTTT. It translates to CASSPDRDGNQPQHF.